This T cell receptor (beta chain) was captured in a study of OX40 agonist ivuxolimab in advanced cancers. Regarding the complete study: Ivuxolimab was a fully human IgG2 agonistic monoclonal antibody targeting the costimulatory receptor OX40 (CD134). Partial responses occurred in three dose-escalation patients: two with cutaneous melanoma and one with hepatocellular carcinoma. Peripheral TCRbeta sequencing aimed to test whether ivuxolimab altered TCR sequence diversity and caused clonal T-cell expansion. Intravenous ivuxolimab was administered to patients every 2 weeks at six dose levels: 0.01, 0.1, 0.3, 1.5, 3 and 10 mg/kg. Patients were allowed to have had prior anti-PD-1, anti-PD-L1 or anti-CTLA-4 therapy, and approximately 40% of the dose-escalation patients had been treated with checkpoint inhibitors. The paper describes the monotherapy dose-escalation part (N ≈ 52 patients) of the phase I trial of ivuxolimab. In the dose-escalation cohort, 82.7% of patients were male, and the mean age was roughly 60 years, with a range of roughly 20 to 85. Of the approximately 50 patients in dose escalation, about 20 had hepatocellular carcinoma, around 15 had melanoma, 9 had renal cell carcinoma and 9 had head and neck cancer.

Genomic DNA was isolated from the sorted cells so that the TCRbeta CDR3 region could be sequenced. TCRbeta CDR3 regions were sequenced using the immunoSEQ Assay. As stored in TCRdb, this immuneACCESS dataset retains in-frame rearrangements with V and J assigned. A fraction of the clones does not appear; measured against another copy, unresolved V genes explain less than half of the discrepancy, and the remainder lacks a known reason. In this sample the table shows 57,000 or so clones, roughly 80% of which occur a single time. The top ten clonotypes cover 3.4% of the sample. The CDR3 covers 14 residues, taking in both the cysteine and the phenylalanine. Only CDR3 DNA remains: 42 bases, in frame from the first base. Compared with germline, V lacks 6 bases and J lacks 5 bases; bases without a gene match: 8. From the germline V gene, CDR1 is SGHNT and CDR2 is YENEEA. On this clone itself: Its recognized antigen is unknown. Base qualities are not at hand, and no much larger clone is one base apart.

Here is what the overall study found, with its caveats: In the 0.1-3.0 mg/kg groups, partial responders had among the lowest normalized peripheral clonal expansion, particularly in CD8+ T cells. On average, CD8+ T cells showed more expanded clones than CD4+ T cells after ivuxolimab. Low levels of normalized T-cell clonal expansion were also seen in some patients who did not respond. The antigen specificity of the clonally expanded peripheral T cells was not determined. Clonal expansion of both CD4+ and CD8+ blood T cells was observed from baseline to week 6 at doses 0.1 to 3.0 mg/kg.

Patients with autoimmune disease history or receiving systemic immunosuppression were excluded from the trial. In every dose cohort, peripheral blood was drawn for TCR sequencing at baseline, cycle 4 day 1, and cycle 7 day 1. The samples were drawn from a first-in-human, open-label, multicenter phase I dose-escalation trial of ivuxolimab. Adults with locally advanced or metastatic melanoma, renal cell, hepatocellular, or head and neck squamous cell carcinoma were enrolled in the trial. Before TCR sequencing, CD4+ T cells and CD8+ T cells were sorted from peripheral blood as separate populations. Sequenced here: CD4+ or CD8+ T cells sorted from blood, sampled in a trial of the OX40 agonist ivuxolimab. Recombination linked TRBV11-3 to TRBJ1-1, with 8 middle bases fitting TRBD1. This sequence originates from an adult with an advanced solid tumor such as melanoma, head and neck, liver or kidney cancer. The base sequence is TGTGCCAGCAGAGGACAGGGTCTGAGAACTGAAGCTTTCTTT. The resulting protein is CASRGQGLRTEAFF.